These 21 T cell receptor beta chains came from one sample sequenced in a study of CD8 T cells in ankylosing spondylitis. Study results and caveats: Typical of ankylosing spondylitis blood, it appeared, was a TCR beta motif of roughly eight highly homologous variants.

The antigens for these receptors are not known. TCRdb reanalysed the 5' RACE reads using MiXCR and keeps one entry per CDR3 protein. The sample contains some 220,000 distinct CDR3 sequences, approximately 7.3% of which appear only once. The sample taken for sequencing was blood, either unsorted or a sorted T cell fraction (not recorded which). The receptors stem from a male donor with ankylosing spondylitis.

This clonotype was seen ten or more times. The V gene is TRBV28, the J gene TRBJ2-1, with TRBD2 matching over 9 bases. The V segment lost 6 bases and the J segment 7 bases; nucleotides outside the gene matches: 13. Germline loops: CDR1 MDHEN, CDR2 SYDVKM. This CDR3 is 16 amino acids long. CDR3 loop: CASSLTGTSMRNEQFF. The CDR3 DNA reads TGTGCCAGCAGCCTTACCGGGACTAGCATGCGGAATGAGCAGTTCTTC.

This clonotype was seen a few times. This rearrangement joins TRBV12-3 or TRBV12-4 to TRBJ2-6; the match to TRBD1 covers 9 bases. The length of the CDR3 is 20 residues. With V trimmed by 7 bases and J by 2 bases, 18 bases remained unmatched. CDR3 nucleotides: TGTGCCAGCACCTCCGGGACAGGGAATTATAGTCGGCCTGGGGCCAACGTCCTGACTTTC. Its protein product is CASTSGTGNYSRPGANVLTF.

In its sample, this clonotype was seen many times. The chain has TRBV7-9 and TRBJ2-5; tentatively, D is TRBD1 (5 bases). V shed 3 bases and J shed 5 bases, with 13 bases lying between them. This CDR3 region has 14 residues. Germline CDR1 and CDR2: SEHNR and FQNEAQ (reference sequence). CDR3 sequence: CASSFAGLLETQYF. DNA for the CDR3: TGTGCCAGCAGCTTCGCAGGGTTGCTGGAGACCCAGTACTTC.

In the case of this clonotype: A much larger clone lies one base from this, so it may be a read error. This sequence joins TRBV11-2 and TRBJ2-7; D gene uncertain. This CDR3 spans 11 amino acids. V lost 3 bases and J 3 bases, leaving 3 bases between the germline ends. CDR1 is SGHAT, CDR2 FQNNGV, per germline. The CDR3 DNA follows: TGTGCCAGCAGCTTCTTCTACGAGCAGTACTTC. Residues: CASSFFYEQYF.

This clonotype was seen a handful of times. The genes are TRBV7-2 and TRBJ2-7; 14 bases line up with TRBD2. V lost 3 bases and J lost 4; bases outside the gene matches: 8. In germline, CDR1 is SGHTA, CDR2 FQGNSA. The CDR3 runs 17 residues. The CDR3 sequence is CASSFPGLAGVRYEQYF. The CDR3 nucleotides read TGTGCCAGCAGCTTTCCGGGACTAGCGGGAGTACGGTACGAGCAGTACTTC.

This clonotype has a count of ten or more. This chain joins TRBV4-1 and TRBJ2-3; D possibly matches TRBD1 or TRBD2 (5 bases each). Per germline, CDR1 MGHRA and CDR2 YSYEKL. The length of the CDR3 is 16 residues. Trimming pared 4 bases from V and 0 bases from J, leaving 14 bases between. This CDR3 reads CASSPRDRSSTDTQYF. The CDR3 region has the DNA TGCGCCAGCAGCCCTCGGGACCGCTCTAGCACAGATACGCAGTATTTT.

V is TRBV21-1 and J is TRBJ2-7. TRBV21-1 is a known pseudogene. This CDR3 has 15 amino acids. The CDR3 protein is CASSKSFKDSYEQYF. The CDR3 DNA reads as TGTGCCAGCAGCAAAAGTTTCAAAGACTCCTACGAGCAGTACTTC.

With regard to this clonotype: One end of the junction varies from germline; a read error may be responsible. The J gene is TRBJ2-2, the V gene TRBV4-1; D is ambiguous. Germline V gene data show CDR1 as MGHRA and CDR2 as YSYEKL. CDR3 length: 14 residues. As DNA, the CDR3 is TGCGTCAGCAGCCAAGATTGGGAAAGCGGGGAGCTGTTTTTT. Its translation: CVSSQDWESGELFF.

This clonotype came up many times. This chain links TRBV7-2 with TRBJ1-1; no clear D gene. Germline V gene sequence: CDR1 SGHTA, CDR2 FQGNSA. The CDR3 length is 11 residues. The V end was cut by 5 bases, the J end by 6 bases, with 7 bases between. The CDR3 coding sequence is TGTGCCAGCAGCCGGGGAGCTGAAGCTTTCTTT. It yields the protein CASSRGAEAFF.

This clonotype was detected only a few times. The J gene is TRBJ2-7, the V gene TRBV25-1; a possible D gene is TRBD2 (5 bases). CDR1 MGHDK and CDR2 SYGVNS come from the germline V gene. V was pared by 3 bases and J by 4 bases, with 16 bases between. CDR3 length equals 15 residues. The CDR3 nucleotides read TGTGCCAGCAGTGAGTCGGGGAGCAAGCTTTACGAGCAGTACTTC. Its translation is CASSESGSKLYEQYF.

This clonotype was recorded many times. The CDR3 is CASSQDPASGSYEQYF. CDR3 DNA: TGCGCCAGCAGCCAAGATCCGGCTAGCGGGAGCTACGAGCAGTACTTC. The chain combines TRBV4-1 with TRBJ2-7; TRBD2 agrees at 10 bases. Germline lookup yields CDR1 MGHRA and CDR2 YSYEKL. The CDR3 loop spans 16 amino acids. Unmatched junction bases numbered 5, after V lost 0 bases and J lost 3 bases.

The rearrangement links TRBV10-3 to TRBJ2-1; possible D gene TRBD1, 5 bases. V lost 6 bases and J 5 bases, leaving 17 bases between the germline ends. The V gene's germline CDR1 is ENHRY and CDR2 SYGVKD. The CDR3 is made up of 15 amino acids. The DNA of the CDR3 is TGTGCCATCAGAGTGGGGCCGCTCATGAACAATGAGCAGTTCTTC. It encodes CAIRVGPLMNNEQFF.

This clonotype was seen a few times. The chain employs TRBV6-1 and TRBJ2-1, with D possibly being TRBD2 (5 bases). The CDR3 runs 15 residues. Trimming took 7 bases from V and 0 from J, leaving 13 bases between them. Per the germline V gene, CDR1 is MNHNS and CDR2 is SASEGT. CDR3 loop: CASIGRAFSYNEQFF. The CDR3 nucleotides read TGTGCCAGCATAGGGCGGGCCTTCTCCTACAATGAGCAGTTCTTC.

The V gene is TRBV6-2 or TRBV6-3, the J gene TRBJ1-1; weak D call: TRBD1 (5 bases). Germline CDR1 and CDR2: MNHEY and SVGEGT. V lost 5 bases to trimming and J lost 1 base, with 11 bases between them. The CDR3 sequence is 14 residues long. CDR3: CASSGYRTNTEAFF. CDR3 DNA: TGTGCCAGCAGTGGCTACAGGACGAACACTGAAGCTTTCTTT.

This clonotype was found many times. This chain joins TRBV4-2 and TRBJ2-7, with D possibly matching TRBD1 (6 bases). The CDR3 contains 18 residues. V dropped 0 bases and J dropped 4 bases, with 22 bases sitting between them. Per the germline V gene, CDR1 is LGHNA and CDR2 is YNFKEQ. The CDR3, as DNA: TGTGCCAGCAGCCAAGAATGGATCGTACAGGGAGTACCGTACGAGCAGTACTTC. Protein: CASSQEWIVQGVPYEQYF.

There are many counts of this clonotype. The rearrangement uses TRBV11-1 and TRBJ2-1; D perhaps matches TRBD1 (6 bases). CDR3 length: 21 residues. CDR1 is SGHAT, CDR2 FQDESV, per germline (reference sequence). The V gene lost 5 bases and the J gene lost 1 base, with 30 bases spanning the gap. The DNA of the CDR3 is TGTGCCAGCAGCCCCCTGGGATCATCGCACAGGGCCGACTTGTCCTACAATGAGCAGTTCTTC. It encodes CASSPLGSSHRADLSYNEQFF.

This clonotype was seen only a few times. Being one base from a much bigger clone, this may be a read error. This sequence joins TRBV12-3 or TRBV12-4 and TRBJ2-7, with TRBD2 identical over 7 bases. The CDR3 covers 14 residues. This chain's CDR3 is CASSLARGRNEHYF. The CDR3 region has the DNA TGTGCCAGCAGTTTAGCGCGGGGGAGGAACGAGCATTACTTC.

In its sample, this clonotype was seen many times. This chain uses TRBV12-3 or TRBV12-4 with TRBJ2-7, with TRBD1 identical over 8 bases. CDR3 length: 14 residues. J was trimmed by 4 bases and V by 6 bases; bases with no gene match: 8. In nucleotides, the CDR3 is TGTGCCAGCAGCGACCGGGACAGGAGATACGAGCAGTACTTC. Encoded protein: CASSDRDRRYEQYF.

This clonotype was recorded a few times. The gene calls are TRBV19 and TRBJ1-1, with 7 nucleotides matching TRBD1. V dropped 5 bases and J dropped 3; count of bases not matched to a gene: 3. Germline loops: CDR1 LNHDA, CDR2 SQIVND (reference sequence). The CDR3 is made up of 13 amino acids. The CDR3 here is CASSYRGYTEAFF. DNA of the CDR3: TGTGCCAGTAGTTACAGGGGTTACACTGAAGCTTTCTTT.

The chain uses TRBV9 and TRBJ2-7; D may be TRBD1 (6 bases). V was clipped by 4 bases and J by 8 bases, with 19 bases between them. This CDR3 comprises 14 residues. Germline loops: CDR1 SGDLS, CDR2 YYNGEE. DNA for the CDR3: TGTGCCAGCAGCCCGGATGGGGGCAGTGAGAAGCAGTACTTC. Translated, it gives CASSPDGGSEKQYF.

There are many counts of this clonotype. The CDR3 sequence is CASSQEGTTNEKLFF. The CDR3 DNA is TGCGCCAGCAGCCAAGAGGGGACAACTAATGAAAAACTGTTTTTT. The rearrangement joins TRBV4-3 to TRBJ1-4, with unresolved D. The CDR3 has 15 amino acids. V shed 0 bases and J shed 0 bases, with 5 bases lying between them. Germline V gene data show CDR1 as LGHNA and CDR2 as YSLEER.